The 30 T cell receptor beta chains reported below all come from one sample, sequenced in a study of CD4+ T cells in melanoma. Repertoires were generated with immunoSEQ multiplex PCR, while TCRdb's copy carries only in-frame clones and drops some. The sample contains 110,000 to 150,000 clones, around 90% of which appear only once. These receptors were taken from a human donor with melanoma.

J is TRBJ2-5 and V is TRBV7-8; possible D gene TRBD1, 5 bases. Trimming shortened V by 2 bases and J by 3 bases, and 25 bases separated the two germline ends. The CDR3 runs to 19 residues. The V gene's germline CDR1 is SGHVS and CDR2 FQNEAQ. DNA for the CDR3: TGTGCCAGCAGCTTACCCCCCCAGCCCAGGGCGGCGCTCAAAGAGACCCAGTACTTC. This sequence encodes CASSLPPQPRAALKETQYF.

Notes on this clone: This CDR3 is also generated by other DNA sequences in the sample. The rearrangement links TRBV6-5 to TRBJ2-7; D unclear. Germline V CDR1 and CDR2: MNHEY, SVGAGI. V shed 6 bases and J shed 0 bases, with 6 bases lying between them. The CDR3 consists of 12 residues. The CDR3 nucleotides are TGTGCCAGCAGGGGAAGCTCCTACGAGCAGTACTTC. It translates to CASRGSSYEQYF.

This sequence joins TRBV7-2 and TRBJ1-2; 8 nucleotides line up with TRBD1. Germline CDR1 reads SGHTA; CDR2 reads FQGNSA. With V trimmed by 5 bases and J by 8 bases, 7 bases remained unmatched. The CDR3 extends over 13 amino acids. The CDR3 is CASSLVGQGGYTF. The CDR3 nucleotides read TGTGCCAGCAGCCTCGTCGGACAGGGAGGCTACACCTTC.

The rearrangement links TRBV7-9 to TRBJ2-7; the match to TRBD2 covers 8 bases. V shed 4 bases, J shed 1 base, and the junction held 6 bases outside the gene matches. The CDR3 spans 15 residues. Germline-derived CDR1 and CDR2 are SEHNR and FQNEAQ (reference sequence). The chain's CDR3 is CASSWGSGTSYEQYF. Here the CDR3 DNA reads TGTGCCAGCAGCTGGGGTAGCGGGACTTCCTACGAGCAGTACTTC.

The gene calls are TRBV30 and TRBJ2-5; 7 bases are shared with TRBD2. The CDR3 totals 13 residues. The germline CDR1 and CDR2 sequences are GTSNPN and SVGIG (reference sequence). V lost 7 bases and J lost 2; bases outside the gene matches: 7. CDR3 sequence reads: CASRPSGQETQYF. CDR3 bases: TGTGCCTCCAGGCCTAGCGGTCAAGAGACCCAGTACTTC.

J is TRBJ2-7 and V is TRBV7-8; 9 bases map to TRBD2. Germline-derived CDR1 and CDR2 are SGHVS and FQNEAQ. Unmatched junction bases numbered 13, after V lost 5 bases and J lost 5 bases. The CDR3 consists of 16 residues. CDR3 loop: CASSQPSSGGGDEQYF. The DNA of the CDR3 is TGTGCCAGCAGCCAACCCTCTAGTGGCGGGGGGGACGAGCAGTACTTC. Together with reference TRBV7-8 and TRBJ2-7, the CDR3 gives the full variable domain: GAGVSQSPRYKVAKRGQDVALRCDPISGHVSLFWYQQALGQGPEFLTYFQNEAQLDKSGLPSDRFFAERPEGSVSTLKIQRTQQEDSAVYLCASSQPSSGGGDEQYFGPGTRLTVT.

The rearrangement joins TRBV5-1 to TRBJ2-1, with D tentatively TRBD1 (7 bases). This CDR3 comprises 18 residues. Germline V gene sequence: CDR1 SGHRS, CDR2 YFSETQ. Between the trimmed V and J ends, which lost 1 base and 0 bases, there was a span of 17 bases. The CDR3 sequence: CASSLRPRGEDSYNEQFF. The CDR3 region has the DNA TGCGCCAGCAGCTTGCGTCCCAGGGGGGAAGACTCCTACAATGAGCAGTTCTTC.

The V gene is TRBV10-3, the J gene TRBJ1-1; 7 bases are a match to TRBD1. CDR1 ENHRY and CDR2 SYGVKD come from the germline V gene. The CDR3 contains 12 residues. V was clipped by 9 bases and J by 5 bases; unmatched bases: 6. CDR3 nucleotide sequence: TGTGCCATTCGGACAGGAGAGACTGAAGCTTTCTTT. Translation: CAIRTGETEAFF.

The genes are TRBV6-1 and TRBJ2-6; the D is unclear. Germline loops: CDR1 MNHNS, CDR2 SASEGT. The CDR3 totals 17 residues. The V and J ends lost 2 bases and 5 bases respectively, with 16 bases between them. The CDR3 region is CASSEMGSRYRANVLTF. CDR3 coding DNA: TGTGCCAGCAGTGAAATGGGTAGCAGGTACCGGGCCAACGTCCTGACTTTC.

The J gene is TRBJ2-1, the V gene TRBV30, with D unclear. The CDR3 is 11 residues long. V lost 5 bases to trimming and J lost 2 bases, with 4 bases between them. CDR1 and CDR2 (germline): GTSNPN, SVGIG (reference sequence). In DNA, the CDR3 is TGTGCCTGGGGGGCCTACAATGAGCAGTTCTTC. Its protein product is CAWGAYNEQFF.

The chain recombines TRBV7-9 with TRBJ2-7, with TRBD1 as a possible D gene (6 bases). The CDR3 contains 14 residues. Trimming removed 3 bases at V and 3 bases at J, with 12 bases between. Germline lookup yields CDR1 SEHNR and CDR2 FQNEAQ (reference sequence). As DNA, the CDR3 is TGTGCCAGCAGCTTCGGACAGCCAAGCTACGAGCAGTACTTC. This codes for CASSFGQPSYEQYF.

The rearrangement links TRBV5-5 to TRBJ2-1; D is undetermined. Germline values: CDR1 SGHKS, CDR2 YYEKEE (reference sequence). V was pared by 3 bases and J by 5 bases, with 9 bases between. The CDR3 is 13 amino acids. The CDR3 DNA reads as TGTGCCAGCAGCTCAACAGTTAACAATGAGCAGTTCTTC. Its translation: CASSSTVNNEQFF.

The rearrangement uses TRBV6-6 and TRBJ2-2; D possibly corresponds to TRBD1 (8 bases). Germline V gene lookup returns CDR1 MNHNY and CDR2 SVGAGI (reference sequence). Trimming removed 8 bases at V and 6 bases at J, with 16 bases between. The length of the CDR3 is 14 residues. CDR3: CASYRGGEAGELFF. CDR3 nucleotide sequence: TGTGCCAGCTACAGGGGGGGGGAGGCCGGGGAGCTGTTTTTT.

About this clone itself: The same CDR3 arises from other DNA sequences in this sample as well. The chain has TRBV5-1 and TRBJ1-2; 9 bases match TRBD1. The germline gives CDR1 SGHRS, CDR2 YFSETQ. The CDR3 length is 13 residues. J gave up 8 bases and V 4 bases, and 6 bases lay outside the gene matches. The CDR3 here is CASSLGQGDGYTF. DNA for the CDR3: TGCGCCAGCAGCCTGGGACAGGGAGACGGCTACACCTTC.

The chain recombines TRBV15 with TRBJ2-3, with TRBD2 matching over 7 bases. The V and J ends lost 4 bases and 4 bases, in that order; junction bases with no gene match: 14. The CDR3 is 17 residues long. Germline CDR1 LNHNV, CDR2 YYDKDF (reference sequence). The CDR3 loop reads CATSTPWGGGRADTQYF. The CDR3 coding sequence is TGTGCCACCAGCACCCCGTGGGGCGGGGGTCGCGCAGATACGCAGTATTTT.

This clone was observed once. The rearrangement joins TRBV4-2 to TRBJ1-2; 8 bases are shared with TRBD1. The CDR3 is 16 amino acids. The germline V gene encodes CDR1 LGHNA and CDR2 YNFKEQ. V lost 0 bases, J lost 7 bases, and 10 bases stayed unmatched. CDR3: CASSQDPGQGFVGYTF. The CDR3 DNA is TGTGCCAGCAGCCAAGATCCCGGACAGGGATTTGTTGGCTACACCTTC.

The chain couples TRBV5-6 to TRBJ1-1, with D perhaps TRBD1 (5 bases). Germline V gene data show CDR1 as SGHDT and CDR2 as YYEEEE. The CDR3 has 14 amino acids. Trimming cost V 2 bases and J 1 base, with 9 bases left between them. The CDR3 sequence is CASSFQGKNTEAFF. The CDR3 nucleotides read TGTGCCAGCAGCTTTCAGGGCAAGAACACTGAAGCTTTCTTT.

V gene TRBV4-1 combines with J gene TRBJ2-5; 10 bases are a match to TRBD2. Germline values: CDR1 MGHRA, CDR2 YSYEKL. With V trimmed by 3 bases and J by 9 bases, 13 bases remained unmatched. This CDR3 contains 16 residues. The CDR3 DNA reads TGCGCCAGCAGCCAGGGGCTAGCGGGGGTACTTACGGCCCAGTACTTC. Protein sequence: CASSQGLAGVLTAQYF.

V and J are TRBV5-1 and TRBJ2-7, with unresolved D. In germline, CDR1 is SGHRS, CDR2 YFSETQ. The ends were cut back, 0 bases at V and 2 bases at J, with 9 bases in the middle. The CDR3 is 14 amino acids. The CDR3, as DNA: TGCGCCAGCAGCTTGGCCATACGAACCTACGAGCAGTACTTC. The encoded protein is CASSLAIRTYEQYF. Full variable domain (missing parts from reference TRBV5-1 and TRBJ2-7): KAGVTQTPRYLIKTRGQQVTLSCSPISGHRSVSWYQQTPGQGLQFLFEYFSETQRNKGNFPGRFSGRQFSNSRSEMNVSTLELGDSALYLCASSLAIRTYEQYFGPGTRLTVT.

This clone was detected once. The chain combines TRBV11-2 with TRBJ2-3, with 9 bases that match TRBD2. J was trimmed by 6 bases and V by 3 bases; bases with no gene match: 10. The CDR3 runs to 16 residues. In germline, CDR1 is SGHAT, CDR2 FQNNGV. CDR3 nucleotide sequence: TGTGCCAGCAGCTTGAGGCCGCGGGGGGGCGGGGATACGCAGTATTTT. It specifies CASSLRPRGGGDTQYF.

The chain couples TRBV6-6 to TRBJ2-5; D assignment may be TRBD1 or TRBD2 (5 bases each). The germline V and J ends were trimmed by 6 bases and 4 bases, with 18 bases remaining between them. CDR3 length: 15 amino acids. Germline values: CDR1 MNHNY, CDR2 SVGAGI (reference sequence). CDR3 in amino acids: CASSSSRGGGETQYF. The DNA of the CDR3 is TGTGCCAGCAGCTCCTCAAGGGGTGGGGGAGAGACCCAGTACTTC.

This chain connects TRBV2 to TRBJ2-5, with TRBD1 matching over 8 bases. CDR3 length equals 13 residues. Germline values: CDR1 SNHLY, CDR2 FYNNEI. V lost 7 bases and J lost 4; bases outside the gene matches: 5. CDR3: CASIPGGGETQYF. DNA for the CDR3: TGTGCCAGCATACCAGGGGGCGGAGAGACCCAGTACTTC. Combining the CDR3 with reference TRBV2 and TRBJ2-5 gives the whole variable domain EPEVTQTPSHQVTQMGQEVILRCVPISNHLYFYWYRQILGQKVEFLVSFYNNEISEKSEIFDDQFSVERPDGSNFTLKIRSTKLEDSAMYFCASIPGGGETQYFGPGTRLLVL.

The rearrangement joins TRBV12-2 to TRBJ1-4. TRBV12-2 is a recognized pseudogene. The CDR3 has 18 amino acids. The CDR3 region is CASRLFWGAAWTNEKLFF. As DNA, the CDR3 is TGTGCAAGTCGCTTGTTCTGGGGAGCAGCGTGGACTAATGAAAAACTGTTTTTT.

This clone was counted once. The chain employs TRBV4-2 and TRBJ2-2; 12 positions match TRBD2. The CDR3 runs to 17 residues. Trimming removed 3 bases from V and 1 base from J; junction bases left unmatched: 3. The V gene's germline CDR1 is LGHNA and CDR2 YNFKEQ. In nucleotides, the CDR3 is TGTGCCAGCAGCCAGCCTAGCGGGGGGGTGAACACCGGGGAGCTGTTTTTT. Residues: CASSQPSGGVNTGELFF.

In nucleotides, the CDR3 is TGTGCCTGGAGTTCAGGGGTCGGGGCCAACGTCCTGACTTTC. Translated: CAWSSGVGANVLTF. The gene calls are TRBV30 and TRBJ2-6; tentatively, D is TRBD1 (6 bases). From germline, CDR1 is GTSNPN and CDR2 SVGIG (reference sequence). This CDR3 region has 14 residues. V dropped 2 bases and J dropped 4 bases, with 9 bases sitting between them. Full variable domain (rest looked up from reference TRBV30 and TRBJ2-6): SQTIHQWPATLVQPVGSPLSLECTVEGTSNPNLYWYRQAAGRGLQLLFYSVGIGQISSEVPQNLSASRPQDRQFILSSKKLLLSDSGFYLCAWSSGVGANVLTFGAGSRLTVL.

The chain links TRBV7-9 to TRBJ2-2; D might be TRBD2 (6 bases). Trimming took 6 bases from V and 1 from J, leaving 18 bases between them. The CDR3 is 17 amino acids. The germline CDR1 and CDR2 sequences are SEHNR and FQNEAQ (reference sequence). This CDR3 reads CASRGVGGAKNTGELFF. The CDR3 coding sequence is TGTGCCAGCAGAGGAGTCGGCGGGGCTAAGAACACCGGGGAGCTGTTTTTT.

This clone came up a few times. This chain links TRBV27 with TRBJ2-3; D possibly corresponds to TRBD2 (6 bases). CDR3 length equals 11 residues. Germline assignment: CDR1 MNHEY and CDR2 SMNVEV (reference sequence). Deletions cut 6 bases from V and 11 bases from J, with 12 bases between. CDR3 in DNA: TGTGCCAGCAGCACCGGGACTCTGCAGTATTTT. Its protein product is CASSTGTLQYF.

This clone was recorded once. The chain carries TRBV30 and TRBJ1-1, with D tentatively TRBD1 (6 bases). This CDR3 comprises 13 residues. Trimming removed 0 bases from V and 1 base from J, with 6 bases in between. CDR1 and CDR2 (germline): GTSNPN, SVGIG (reference sequence). DNA of the CDR3: TGTGCCTGGAGTGTACAGGGGAACACTGAAGCTTTCTTT. Encoded protein: CAWSVQGNTEAFF.

The chain is built from TRBV5-8 and TRBJ2-7; TRBD2 aligns across 11 bases. Looked up from germline, CDR1 is SGHTS and CDR2 is YDEGEE. Germline trimming cut 5 bases from V and 2 bases from J; bases unmatched to any gene: 6. This CDR3 is 15 amino acids long. The CDR3 here is CASRSTSGAAYEQYF. The CDR3 DNA is TGTGCCAGCAGATCGACTAGCGGGGCGGCCTACGAGCAGTACTTC.

This chain uses TRBV11-2 with TRBJ1-6; D might be TRBD1 (5 bases). The CDR3 consists of 14 residues. V was cut by 5 bases and J by 9 bases, with 14 bases left in between. Germline assignment: CDR1 SGHAT and CDR2 FQNNGV. The CDR3, as DNA: TGTGCCAGCAGCGTGGTCAGGGAAGGTTCACCCCTCCACTTT. This translates into CASSVVREGSPLHF.